This T cell receptor (beta chain) is from a study of molecular identifiers for immune sequencing clone quantification (dated by TCRdb to the late 2010s). In the study overall: For a replicate experiment, the RNA from either approximately 20,000 or 100,000 naive CD8 T cells was divided into five aliquots, and four of those aliquots went on to sequencing. The study was a methods study using CD8 T cells to benchmark molecular-identifier clustering-based TCR repertoire sequencing (MIDCIRS) and TCR RNA copy counting.

On the study overall, not on this receptor specifically: In CMV-specific effector cells, over 99% of molecules were held by clones above 20 RNA copies, whereas under 1% of molecules were held by such clones in naive cells. Naive libraries contained spiked-in Jurkat TCR RNA (approximately ten copies' worth), which is not part of the donor repertoire. Spiked-in Jurkat TCR RNA equivalent to a single cell was reported to be detectable even among over 800,000 naive CD8 T cells. Modeling gave around 2.7 recovered TCR RNA copies per cell versus around 9.9 by digital PCR, implying about 30% capture efficiency. The sizes of highly expanded clones could end up underestimated when identical TCR molecules share a barcode. When barcode sub-clustering was not used, chimeric consensus sequences inflated TCR diversity, with chimeras reaching as high as 47%.

Naive CD8 T cell libraries were made from around 18,000 to 910,000 sorted cells using 10%, 30% or 50% of purified RNA. Naive CD8 T cells, defined as CD8+CD4-CCR7+CD45RA+, were FACS-sorted into RLT Plus buffer on a BD FACSAria II. Ten to eleven TCR copies' worth of Jurkat RNA were spiked into roughly 20,000-1,000,000 naive CD8 T cell samples to test detection sensitivity. CD8 T cells were enriched with RosetteSep CD8+ T Cell Enrichment Cocktail and Ficoll-Paque, followed by ACK red cell lysis. Libraries came from PCR. This sample was sequenced with an Illumina HiSeq 4000. Bulk TCR libraries were made following a previously described method, with the TCR primers given in Table S5. Total RNA was purified with the Qiagen AllPrep DNA/RNA kit. Before any analysis, reads coming from multiple sequencing runs of the same library were combined into one pool. In the paper's pipeline: Reads were retained only if an exact TCR constant sequence was present, and the retained reads were trimmed to 150 nt and grouped according to their 12-nt molecular barcodes. Within each barcode group, reads were sub-clustered at a 15% Levenshtein threshold, and quality-weighted consensus sequences were built per RNA molecule. Non-functional sequences were removed, as were lower-count sequences one edit away from another. Based on fitting two negative binomial distributions, any barcode sub-cluster with under 20% of the maximum read count was discarded. TCRdb applied fastp at Q25 and MiXCR to the public reads, then kept only in-frame beta chains. Each entry merges the rows of one CDR3 protein and shows their most common DNA and genes. TCRdb, rather than the study authors, made the V and J calls. Present in this sample are some 65,000 distinct CDR3 sequences, about a fifth of which were seen just once. The top ten clones comprise about 1.6% of the sample.

Unmatched junction bases come to 5, with V trimmed by 5 bases and J by 5 bases. The germline V gene (reference sequence) supplies CDR1 SEHNR and CDR2 FQNEAQ. From the cysteine up to the phenylalanine, the CDR3 has a length of 14 residues. The retained sequence is limited to the CDR3, 42 bases, with the frame set at the first base. This clonotype has at least ten counts. The antigen it binds to is not known. Per-nucleotide qualities are absent, and no much larger clonotype sits a single base away. The V and J segments used are TRBV7-9 and TRBJ1-5; the junction holds 8 bases that match TRBD1. The source material was naive CD8+ T cells from blood, with Jurkat cell RNA spiked in. This sample's cell subset or site label indicates: FACS-sorted CD8+CD4-CCR7+CD45RA+ naive T cells. The TCR sequence derives from a human donor in good health. Some libraries in this study had Jurkat cell RNA spiked in. The CDR3 amino acid sequence is: CASSITGGDQPQHF. The DNA sequence is given as TGTGCCAGCAGCATCACAGGGGGGGATCAGCCCCAGCATTTT.